This T cell receptor (beta chain) was documented in a study of tumor and adjacent non-tumor tissue in lung cancer. Turning to the study itself: Patients were aged about 30 to 80, approximately 11 men and about five women, stage I to III. Study findings and constraints: Tumor repertoires had a smaller top 100 clone share than normal lung.

On this clonotype: Its antigen remains unidentified. A much larger clone lies one base from this, so it may be a read error.

A modified ARM-PCR protocol with three rounds of nested PCR amplified TCRbeta. TCRdb reprocessed the multiplex PCR reads with MiXCR, giving one entry per CDR3 protein. The data contain approximately 80,000 distinct CDR3 sequences, approximately 81% of them seen just once; the ten biggest clones take up approximately 55%. The template was RNA from unsorted bulk tissue. Distant lung tissue was collected more than 3 cm away from the tumor edge. Donors were chemotherapy-naive, newly diagnosed lung cancer surgical patients in China, August–late 2014. This receptor was obtained from a man aged 55 to 69 with non-small cell lung cancer. The sample was distant non-tumor lung tissue.

DNA for the CDR3: TGTGCCAGCAGCCAAGCCGGGAACATTGAAGCTTTCTTT. It encodes CASSQAGNIEAFF. The chain uses TRBV14 and TRBJ1-1; D is unclear. Germline loops: CDR1 SGHDN, CDR2 FVKESK. There are 13 residues in the CDR3.